This T cell receptor (beta chain) was identified during a study of CD8 T cells in ankylosing spondylitis. TCRdb re-analysed the 5' RACE reads in MiXCR, keeping a single row per CDR3 protein. This repertoire shows 200,000 to 300,000 distinct CDR3 sequences, roughly 8.6% found once; its top ten account for nearly 7%. Findings and limits, study-wide: A motif of 7 to 9 highly homologous TCR beta variants was seen as apparently characteristic of ankylosing spondylitis blood. Matched synovial fluid from ankylosing spondylitis patients was reported to be enriched for disease-linked clones. CD8+ cells made up the disease-linked clones, which were relatively rare in peripheral blood.

This clonotype was seen many times. Its antigen is as yet unknown. V lost 3 bases, J lost 4 bases, and 10 bases stayed unmatched. Germline values: CDR1 SGHVS, CDR2 FNYEAQ. This CDR3 has 17 amino acids. This chain uses TRBV7-6 with TRBJ1-3; the match to TRBD1 covers 9 bases. The sequenced sample was blood, either unsorted or a sorted T cell fraction (not recorded which). This sequence originates from a male donor with ankylosing spondylitis or in good health (not recorded which). CDR3 loop: CASSFKTGTGSGNTIYF. CDR3 nucleotides: TGTGCCAGCAGCTTCAAAACCGGGACAGGGTCAGGAAACACCATATATTTT.